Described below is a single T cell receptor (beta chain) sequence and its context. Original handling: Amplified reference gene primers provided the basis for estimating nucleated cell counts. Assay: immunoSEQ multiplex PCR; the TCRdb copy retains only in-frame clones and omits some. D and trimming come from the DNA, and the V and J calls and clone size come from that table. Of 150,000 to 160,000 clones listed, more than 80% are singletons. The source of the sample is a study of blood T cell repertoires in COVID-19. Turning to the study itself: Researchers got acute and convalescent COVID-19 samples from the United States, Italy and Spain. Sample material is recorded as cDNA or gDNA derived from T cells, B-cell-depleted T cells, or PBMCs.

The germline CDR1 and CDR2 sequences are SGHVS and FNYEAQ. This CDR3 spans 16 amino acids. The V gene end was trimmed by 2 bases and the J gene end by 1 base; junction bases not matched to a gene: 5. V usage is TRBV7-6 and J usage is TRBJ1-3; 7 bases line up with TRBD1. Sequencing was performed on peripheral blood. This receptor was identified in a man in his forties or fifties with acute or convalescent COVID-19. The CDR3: CASSLRGGASGNTIYF. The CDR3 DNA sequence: TGTGCCAGCAGCTTAAGAGGGGGCGCATCTGGAAACACCATATATTTT.